This TCR beta chain was sequenced for a study of T cells expressing NK-cell markers (dated by TCRdb to about 2020). For the study in its entirety: TCR beta-chain repertoires were profiled in sorted CD3+CD56+NKG2C+, CD3+CD56+NKG2C- and CD3+CD56-NKG2C+ T-cell subsets from several donors. Among the eight sequenced donors, only one was HCMV-seronegative, while the other seven were HCMV-seropositive. The study sequenced eight donors, all healthy volunteers chosen at random: three men and five women. Sequencing of the libraries produced 2 x 150 bp reads on Illumina HiSeq 2000/2500, MiSeq or NextSeq.

To determine HCMV serostatus, a commercial ELISA kit was used to detect HCMV-specific IgG in serum. Ficoll density gradient centrifugation was used to isolate peripheral blood mononuclear cells from blood. Comment on this clonotype: There is no known antigen for this receptor.

CDR1 LNHNV and CDR2 YYDKDF are derived from the germline V gene (reference sequence). From cysteine to phenylalanine, the CDR3 is 13 amino acids long. No DNA accompanies this entry. The study at large found these results: For six donors, the dominant CD3+CD56+NKG2C+ clonotypes were among the top 10 CD8+ clonotypes and accounted for 1.0-7.0% of CD8+ T cells. Those dominant clonotypes were again the most abundant among CD3+CD56-NKG2C+ cells in a handful of donors, at about 28.3-60.1%. Whether the expanded NKG2C-expressing T cell clones were specific for HCMV antigens remained unclear.

TCRdb shows the sequencer as Illumina HiSeq 2000. TCR beta cDNA libraries were made by 5'RACE template switching that added a universal primer site and unique molecular identifiers. cDNA synthesis was primed from the TCR beta constant segment and was followed by two successive PCR amplification steps. The authors processed their data as follows. Reads were demultiplexed and grouped by UMI with MIGEC, and clonotypes were assembled and quantified with MiTCR. To exclude erroneous sequences, any TCR cDNA sequence not supported by at least two reads was discarded. The tcR package was used for downstream repertoire analysis, with clonotypes matched between fractions based on CDR3 nucleotide sequence plus V segment. VDJmatch was used to annotate antigen specificity against VDJdb, with one amino acid substitution in CDR3 allowed. After TCRdb reprocessed the reads, each CDR3 protein sequence was kept as one row, without DNA. In this record, the V and J calls reflect TCRdb's handling and not the investigators' own analysis. The sample's table lists a count of approximately 460,000 distinct CDR3 sequences. The ten largest make up more than 7% of the sample.

The sequenced sample was blood T cells: a sorted CD56 or NKG2C T cell subset, CD4+ or CD8+ T cells, or bulk PBMC T cells (not recorded which). This chain is built from TRBV15 and TRBJ1-1; the TCRdb D gene call, TRBD1, has no DNA to confirm it. This TCR was recovered from a woman between 18 and 69 years old in good health. The CDR3 reads as follows: CATLGTGRTEAFF.